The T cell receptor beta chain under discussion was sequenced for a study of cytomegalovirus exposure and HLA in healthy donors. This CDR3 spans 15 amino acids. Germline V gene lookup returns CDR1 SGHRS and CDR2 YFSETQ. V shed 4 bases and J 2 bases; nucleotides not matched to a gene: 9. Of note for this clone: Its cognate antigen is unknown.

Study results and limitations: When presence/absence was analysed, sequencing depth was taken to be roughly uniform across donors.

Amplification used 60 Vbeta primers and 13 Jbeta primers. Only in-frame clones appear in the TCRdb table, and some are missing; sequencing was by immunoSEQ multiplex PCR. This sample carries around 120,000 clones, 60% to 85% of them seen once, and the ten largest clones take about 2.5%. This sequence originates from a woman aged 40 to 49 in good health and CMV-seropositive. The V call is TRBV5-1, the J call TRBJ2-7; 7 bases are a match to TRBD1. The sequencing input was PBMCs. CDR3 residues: CASSPHDRDPYEQYF. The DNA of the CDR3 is TGCGCCAGCAGCCCGCACGACAGGGATCCCTACGAGCAGTACTTC. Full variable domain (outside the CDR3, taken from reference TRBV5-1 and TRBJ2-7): KAGVTQTPRYLIKTRGQQVTLSCSPISGHRSVSWYQQTPGQGLQFLFEYFSETQRNKGNFPGRFSGRQFSNSRSEMNVSTLELGDSALYLCASSPHDRDPYEQYFGPGTRLTVT.